The 27 T cell receptor beta chains given below trace back to one sample, sequenced in a study of blood T cell repertoires in COVID-19. The table came from immunoSEQ multiplex PCR; TCRdb's copy has only in-frame clones and leaves some out. The table shows more than 50,000 clones, with 90% occurring only once. The sequenced sample was peripheral blood. The receptors stem from a human donor with active COVID-19. The donor label of this sample is uncertain.

The genes are TRBV6-6 and TRBJ1-4; D is ambiguous. Per germline, CDR1 MNHNY and CDR2 SVGAGI (reference sequence). Trimming cost V 6 bases and J 8 bases, with 22 bases left between them. The CDR3 sequence is 16 residues long. As DNA, the CDR3 is TGTGCCAGCAGGGCAGTCGGCTCCGTACTGGAGGAAAAACTGTTTTTT. It encodes CASRAVGSVLEEKLFF.

This chain joins TRBV18 and TRBJ1-5; TRBD1 matches at 10 bases. V lost 3 bases and J lost 2; bases outside the gene matches: 7. CDR3 size: 17 residues. Germline V gene data show CDR1 as KGHSH and CDR2 as LQKENI. In DNA, the CDR3 is TGTGCCAGCTCACCCACCCCCGGGACAGGGGGCAATCAGCCCCAGCATTTT. Translating gives CASSPTPGTGGNQPQHF.

This clone was observed a single time. The chain employs TRBV11-3 and TRBJ2-3; possible D gene TRBD1, 6 bases. Between the trimmed V and J ends, which lost 5 bases and 0 bases, there was a span of 15 bases. Looked up from germline, CDR1 is SGHNT and CDR2 is YENEEA. The CDR3 loop spans 16 amino acids. The CDR3 DNA follows: TGTGCCAGCAGCCTAGGGACACCTTCTAGCACAGATACGCAGTATTTT. Translating gives CASSLGTPSSTDTQYF.

The J gene is TRBJ1-2, the V gene TRBV2; 7 positions match TRBD1. Germline assignment: CDR1 SNHLY and CDR2 FYNNEI. Unmatched junction bases numbered 5, after V lost 5 bases and J lost 5 bases. The CDR3 runs 13 residues. The CDR3 region is CASSPGTAYGYTF. The CDR3, as DNA: TGTGCCAGCAGTCCCGGGACAGCTTATGGCTACACCTTC.

This sequence joins TRBV5-6 and TRBJ1-2, with unresolved D. The CDR3 is 15 residues long. CDR1 is SGHDT, CDR2 YYEEEE, per germline. V was shortened by 7 bases and J by 0 bases, with 16 bases between the two germline ends. The CDR3 DNA follows: TGTGCCAGCGGTTCGATATTGTTAGCTAACTATGGCTACACCTTC. Translation: CASGSILLANYGYTF.

The V call is TRBV7-9, the J call TRBJ2-1; the D gene is possibly TRBD2 (6 bases). Trimming removed 4 bases at V and 4 bases at J, with 14 bases between. This CDR3 is built from 15 residues. Germline lookup yields CDR1 SEHNR and CDR2 FQNEAQ (reference sequence). CDR3 in amino acids: CASSSQAGSYNEQFF. The CDR3 DNA sequence: TGTGCCAGCAGCTCACAGGCGGGATCTTACAATGAGCAGTTCTTC.

V and J are TRBV7-9 and TRBJ2-2; 12 bases map to TRBD2. There are 17 residues in the CDR3. In germline, CDR1 is SEHNR, CDR2 FQNEAQ (reference sequence). The V segment lost 6 bases and the J segment 2 bases; nucleotides outside the gene matches: 7. CDR3 sequence: CASSPLAGGRNTGELFF. In DNA form, the CDR3 reads TGTGCCAGCAGTCCACTAGCGGGGGGCCGTAACACCGGGGAGCTGTTTTTT.

The rearrangement uses TRBV5-4 and TRBJ2-5; the match to TRBD1 covers 9 bases. Trimming removed 4 bases from V and 5 bases from J; junction bases left unmatched: 9. This CDR3 has 15 amino acids. Germline V gene sequence: CDR1 SGHNT, CDR2 YYREEE (reference sequence). CDR3: CASSPGQGMVETQYF. The DNA for the CDR3 is TGTGCCAGCAGCCCGGGACAGGGTATGGTGGAGACCCAGTACTTC. The variable domain in full, completed from reference TRBV5-4 and TRBJ2-5, reads ETGVTQSPTHLIKTRGQQVTLRCSSQSGHNTVSWYQQALGQGPQFIFQYYREEENGRGNFPPRFSGLQFPNYSSELNVNALELDDSALYLCASSPGQGMVETQYFGPGTRLLVL.

A few counts support this clone. The chain joins TRBV29-1 to TRBJ1-1; D is ambiguous. Trimming left V 4 bases short and J 10 bases short, with 10 bases between. The germline CDR1 and CDR2 sequences are SQVTM and ANQGSEA. The CDR3 covers 10 residues. CDR3 region: CSVAGNSAFF. The CDR3 nucleotides are TGCAGCGTTGCGGGTAATTCAGCTTTCTTT.

To note about this clone: At one boundary the junction diverges from the germline segment, which might be a read error. The rearrangement joins TRBV2 to TRBJ1-1; 7 bases align to TRBD1. This CDR3 spans 14 amino acids. Looked up from germline, CDR1 is SNHLY and CDR2 is FYNNEI. CDR3 DNA sequence: TGTGCCAGCCGTGACAGGGTACCGGGCACTGAAGCTTTCTTT. Translated, it gives CASRDRVPGTEAFF. Variable domain in full (rest from reference TRBV2 and TRBJ1-1): EPEVTQTPSHQVTQMGQEVILRCVPISNHLYFYWYRQILGQKVEFLVSFYNNEISEKSEIFDDQFSVERPDGSNFTLKIRSTKLEDSAMYFCASRDRVPGTEAFFGQGTRLTVV.

This clone is a singleton in its sample. This chain connects TRBV7-2 to TRBJ2-1, with D perhaps TRBD2 (6 bases). With 3 bases removed from V and 5 bases from J, the gap between germline ends came to 14 bases. Per germline, CDR1 SGHTA and CDR2 FQGNSA. CDR3 size: 15 residues. The CDR3 sequence is CASSFHWAGNNEQFF. CDR3 nucleotides: TGTGCCAGCAGCTTCCATTGGGCGGGGAACAATGAGCAGTTCTTC.

The V gene is TRBV12-5, the J gene TRBJ2-7, with 8 bases aligning to TRBD1. Germline assignment: CDR1 LGHNT and CDR2 FRNRAP. The CDR3 has 13 amino acids. The V segment lost 6 bases and the J segment 3 bases; nucleotides outside the gene matches: 4. CDR3 loop: CASGSGQGYEQYF. The CDR3 bases are TGTGCTAGTGGCAGCGGACAGGGCTACGAGCAGTACTTC.

The chain couples TRBV9 to TRBJ1-1; D is possibly TRBD1 (5 bases). CDR1 is SGDLS and CDR2 is YYNGEE in the germline V gene. V lost 0 bases to trimming and J lost 4 bases, with 22 bases between them. This CDR3 has 18 residues. CDR3 loop: CASSVGWATALEGTEAFF. The CDR3 DNA is TGTGCCAGCAGCGTAGGATGGGCGACAGCTTTGGAGGGCACTGAAGCTTTCTTT.

The V gene is TRBV7-6, the J gene TRBJ2-2; TRBD1 might be the D (5 bases). The V end lost 1 base, the J end lost 4 bases, and 7 bases lay between the germline ends. This CDR3 spans 14 amino acids. Germline lookup yields CDR1 SGHVS and CDR2 FNYEAQ. The CDR3: CASSLGQGTGELFF. The DNA of the CDR3 is TGTGCCAGCAGCTTAGGGCAGGGCACCGGGGAGCTGTTTTTT. The entire variable domain, with the rest obtained from reference TRBV7-6 and TRBJ2-2, is as follows: GAGVSQSPRYKVTKRGQDVALRCDPISGHVSLYWYRQALGQGPEFLTYFNYEAQQDKSGLPNDRFSAERPEGSISTLTIQRTEQRDSAMYRCASSLGQGTGELFFGEGSRLTVL.

This clone has a handful of counts. The V and J genes are TRBV5-1 and TRBJ2-1; D is perhaps TRBD2 (5 bases). Germline CDR1 SGHRS, CDR2 YFSETQ. This CDR3 comprises 13 residues. Trimming shortened V by 6 bases and J by 2 bases, and 9 bases separated the two germline ends. CDR3: CASTRDAYNEQFF. In nucleotides, the CDR3 is TGCGCCAGCACGAGGGATGCCTACAATGAGCAGTTCTTC.

The CDR3, as DNA: TGTGCTAGGGTGGGAGGGTGGTACGAGCAGTACTTC. Residues: CARVGGWYEQYF. The genes are TRBV12-5 and TRBJ2-7; the match to TRBD2 covers 7 bases. There are 12 residues in the CDR3. Germline V lookup: CDR1 LGHNT, CDR2 FRNRAP. V trimming: 9 bases; J trimming: 4 bases; junction bases outside the gene matches: 6.

Only a few counts were recorded for this clone. This chain links TRBV6-5 with TRBJ1-6, with D maybe TRBD1 (6 bases). V lost 6 bases and J 7 bases, leaving 16 bases between the germline ends. The CDR3 runs to 15 residues. CDR1 is MNHEY and CDR2 is SVGAGI in the germline V gene. CDR3 region: CASSPSGGSNSPLHF. CDR3 coding DNA: TGTGCCAGCAGCCCCTCGGGGGGCTCGAATTCACCCCTCCACTTT.

The J gene is TRBJ2-7, the V gene TRBV5-4; possible D gene TRBD1, 6 bases. This CDR3 region has 14 residues. CDR1 and CDR2 (germline): SGHNT, YYREEE (reference sequence). Between the trimmed V and J ends, which lost 0 bases and 4 bases, there was a span of 11 bases. CDR3 loop: CASSLAQGSYEQYF. For the CDR3, the DNA is TGTGCCAGCAGCTTGGCACAGGGTTCATACGAGCAGTACTTC.

This CDR3 is CASSDSRTEMGQYV. Written as DNA, the CDR3 is TGTGCCAGCAGTGACTCGAGGACAGAGATGGGGCAGTACGTC. The gene calls are TRBV6-4 and TRBJ2-7; maybe TRBD1 (6 bases). This CDR3 has 14 amino acids. Germline CDR1 and CDR2: MRHNA and SNTAGT. V lost 0 bases and J lost 9, with 15 bases in between.

V gene TRBV27 combines with J gene TRBJ2-2, with D perhaps TRBD1 (5 bases). The CDR3 loop spans 12 amino acids. The germline V gene encodes CDR1 MNHEY and CDR2 SMNVEV (reference sequence). Trimming pared 6 bases from V and 6 bases from J, leaving 8 bases between. CDR3 in amino acids: CASRGPPGELFF. CDR3 bases: TGTGCCAGCAGGGGGCCCCCCGGGGAGCTGTTTTTT.

The rearrangement links TRBV2 to TRBJ2-1; TRBD2 matches 12 bases. In germline, CDR1 is SNHLY, CDR2 FYNNEI. The length of the CDR3 is 20 residues. Losses at the gene ends were 7 bases for V and 4 bases for J; bases not matched to a gene: 20. The CDR3 here is CASTTPRLAGGRSVYNEQFF. The CDR3 nucleotides read TGTGCCAGCACTACGCCGCGGCTAGCGGGAGGGCGGTCGGTTTACAATGAGCAGTTCTTC.

This clone was counted only a few times. The CDR3 loop is CASSTGLAGGRVFF. The DNA for the CDR3 is TGTGCCAGCAGCACCGGACTAGCGGGGGGACGGGTGTTCTTC. V and J are TRBV7-9 and TRBJ2-1; the match to TRBD2 covers 14 bases. After removal of 5 bases from V and 15 bases from J, the junction contained 9 bases not matched to a gene. The germline V gene has CDR1 SEHNR and CDR2 FQNEAQ (reference sequence). This CDR3 has 14 amino acids.

CDR3 protein: CASSVETSTDTQYF. The CDR3 coding sequence is TGCGCCAGCAGCGTGGAAACAAGCACAGATACGCAGTATTTT. The gene calls are TRBV5-1 and TRBJ2-3; D uncertain. This CDR3 has 14 residues. V was pared by 4 bases and J by 0 bases, with 9 bases between. The germline V gene has CDR1 SGHRS and CDR2 YFSETQ. The whole variable domain, remainder taken from reference TRBV5-1 and TRBJ2-3, is KAGVTQTPRYLIKTRGQQVTLSCSPISGHRSVSWYQQTPGQGLQFLFEYFSETQRNKGNFPGRFSGRQFSNSRSEMNVSTLELGDSALYLCASSVETSTDTQYFGPGTRLTVL.

This chain links TRBV5-1 with TRBJ1-4; a possible D gene is TRBD1 (6 bases). The ends were cut back, 0 bases at V and 6 bases at J, with 12 bases in the middle. In germline, CDR1 is SGHRS, CDR2 YFSETQ. The CDR3 spans 15 residues. Written as DNA, the CDR3 is TGCGCCAGCAGCTTGGCCGGGGGGCGTTATGAAAAACTGTTTTTT. Translation gives CASSLAGGRYEKLFF.

This clone was observed a few times. This sequence joins TRBV4-2 and TRBJ2-7; 10 nucleotides match TRBD2. Germline V gene data show CDR1 as LGHNA and CDR2 as YNFKEQ. V lost 5 bases to trimming and J lost 5 bases; unmatched junction nucleotides: 9. The CDR3 length is 15 residues. The CDR3 nucleotides are TGTGCCAGCAGCTCCCCTAGCGGGAGTTTCAACGAGCAGTACTTC. Protein product: CASSSPSGSFNEQYF.

The V and J genes are TRBV9 and TRBJ2-5, with TRBD1 as a possible D gene (5 bases). Germline CDR1 and CDR2: SGDLS and YYNGEE. The CDR3 spans 16 residues. Trimming stripped 0 bases from V and 3 bases from J, with 15 bases between. CDR3 sequence (DNA): TGTGCCAGCAGCGTAGGATCCAGGGTATACGAAGAGACCCAGTACTTC. It codes for CASSVGSRVYEETQYF. The full variable domain, its missing parts supplied by reference TRBV9 and TRBJ2-5, is DSGVTQTPKHLITATGQRVTLRCSPRSGDLSVYWYQQSLDQGLQFLIQYYNGEERAKGNILERFSAQQFPDLHSELNLSSLELGDSALYFCASSVGSRVYEETQYFGPGTRLLVL.

The rearrangement uses TRBV27 and TRBJ1-1, with TRBD1 as a possible D gene (5 bases). Trimming removed 3 bases from V and 1 base from J, with 27 bases in between. Per germline, CDR1 MNHEY and CDR2 SMNVEV (reference sequence). The CDR3 covers 20 residues. The CDR3 is CASSFLPLRAQGTKNTEAFF. CDR3 DNA: TGTGCCAGCAGTTTCCTCCCCCTACGGGCCCAGGGAACCAAGAACACTGAAGCTTTCTTT.